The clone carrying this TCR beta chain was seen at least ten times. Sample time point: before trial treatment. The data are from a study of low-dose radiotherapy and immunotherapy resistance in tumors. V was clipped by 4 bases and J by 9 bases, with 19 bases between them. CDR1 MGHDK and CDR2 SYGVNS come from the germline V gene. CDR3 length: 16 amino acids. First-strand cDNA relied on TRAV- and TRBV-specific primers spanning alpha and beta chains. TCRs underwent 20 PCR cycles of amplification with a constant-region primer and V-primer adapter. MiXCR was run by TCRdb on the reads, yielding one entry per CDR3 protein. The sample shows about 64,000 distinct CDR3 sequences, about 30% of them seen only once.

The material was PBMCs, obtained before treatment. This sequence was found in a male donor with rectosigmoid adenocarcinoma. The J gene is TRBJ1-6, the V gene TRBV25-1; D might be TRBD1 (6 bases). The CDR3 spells CASSGGTYLLSSPLHF. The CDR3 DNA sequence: TGTGCCAGCAGTGGGGGGACATACCTCTTGAGTTCACCCCTCCACTTT. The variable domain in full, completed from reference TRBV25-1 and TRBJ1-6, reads EADIYQTPRYLVIGTGKKITLECSQTMGHDKMYWYQQDPGMELHLIHYSYGVNSTEKGDLSSESTVSRIRTEHFPLTLESARPSHTSQYLCASSGGTYLLSSPLHFGNGTRLTVT.